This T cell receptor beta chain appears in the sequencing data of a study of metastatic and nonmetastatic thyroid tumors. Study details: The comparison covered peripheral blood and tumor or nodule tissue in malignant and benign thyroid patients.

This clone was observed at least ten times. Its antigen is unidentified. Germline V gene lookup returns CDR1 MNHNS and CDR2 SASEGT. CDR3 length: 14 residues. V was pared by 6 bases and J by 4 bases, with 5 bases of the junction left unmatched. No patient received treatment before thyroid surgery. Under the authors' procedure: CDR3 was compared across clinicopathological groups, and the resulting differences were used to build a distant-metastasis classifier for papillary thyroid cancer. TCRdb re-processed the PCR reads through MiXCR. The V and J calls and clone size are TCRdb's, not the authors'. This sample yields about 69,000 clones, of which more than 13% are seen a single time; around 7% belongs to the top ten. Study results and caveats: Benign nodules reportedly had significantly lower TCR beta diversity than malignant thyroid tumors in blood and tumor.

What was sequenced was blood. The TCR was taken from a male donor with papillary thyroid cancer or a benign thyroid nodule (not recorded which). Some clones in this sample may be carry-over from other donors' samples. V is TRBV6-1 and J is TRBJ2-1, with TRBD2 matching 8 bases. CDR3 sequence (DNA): TGTGCCAGCAGGGTAATAGCGGGGTACAATGAGCAGTTCTTC. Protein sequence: CASRVIAGYNEQFF.